This entry is about one T cell receptor (beta chain). As originally analysed: Reference gene primer amplification in the assay estimated nucleated cell counts. Some clones are missing from TCRdb's copy, which holds only in-frame ones; the method was immunoSEQ multiplex PCR. V, J and clone size reflect that table, while D and trimming were determined from the DNA. The sample has tens of thousands of clones; around 93% are singletons. This record belongs to a study of blood T cell repertoires in COVID-19. Study context: Italy, Spain and the United States were the sources of the convalescent and acute COVID-19 samples. Sample material is recorded as cDNA or gDNA derived from T cells, B-cell-depleted T cells, or PBMCs.

This TCR derives from a human donor with active COVID-19. The donor label of this sample is uncertain. The specimen sequenced was peripheral blood.

This CDR3 reads CSAREGGVAPLHF. CDR3 bases: TGCAGCGCTCGTGAGGGGGGGGTGGCGCCCCTCCACTTT. The rearrangement uses TRBV29-1 and TRBJ1-6; D perhaps matches TRBD1 (6 bases). V gave up 7 bases and J gave up 13 bases, with 20 bases separating them. Germline CDR1 and CDR2: SQVTM and ANQGSEA. This CDR3 is built from 13 residues.